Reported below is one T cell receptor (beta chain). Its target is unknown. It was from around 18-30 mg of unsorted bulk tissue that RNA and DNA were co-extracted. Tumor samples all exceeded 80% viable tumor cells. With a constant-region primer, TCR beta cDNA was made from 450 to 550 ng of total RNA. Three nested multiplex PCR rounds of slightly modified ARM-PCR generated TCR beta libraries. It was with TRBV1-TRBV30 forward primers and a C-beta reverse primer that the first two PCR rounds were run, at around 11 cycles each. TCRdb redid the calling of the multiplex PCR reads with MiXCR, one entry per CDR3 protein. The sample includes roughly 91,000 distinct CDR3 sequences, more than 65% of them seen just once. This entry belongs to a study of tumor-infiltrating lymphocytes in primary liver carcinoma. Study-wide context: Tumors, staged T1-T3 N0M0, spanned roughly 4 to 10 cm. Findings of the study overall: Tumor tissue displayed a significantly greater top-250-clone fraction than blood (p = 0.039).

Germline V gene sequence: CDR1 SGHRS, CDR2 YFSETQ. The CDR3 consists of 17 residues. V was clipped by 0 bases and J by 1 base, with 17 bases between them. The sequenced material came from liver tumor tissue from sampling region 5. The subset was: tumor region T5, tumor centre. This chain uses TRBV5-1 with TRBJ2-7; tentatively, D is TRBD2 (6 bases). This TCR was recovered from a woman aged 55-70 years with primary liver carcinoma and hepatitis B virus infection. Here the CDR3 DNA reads TGCGCCAGCAGCTTGGTGTCGGAGGAGGGCCGGTCCTACGAGCAGTACTTC. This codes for CASSLVSEEGRSYEQYF.